Described below is a single TCR beta chain sequence and its context. This entry comes from a study of blood T cells in healthy people across ages. Extracted total RNA amounted to at least 5.5 micrograms for each sample. Primed by a sample-barcoded 5' primer and a J-beta primer mix, a second PCR proceeded for roughly 7 to 11 cycles. TCRdb reanalysed the 5' RACE reads using MiXCR and keeps one entry per CDR3 protein. The sample yields approximately 780,000 distinct CDR3 sequences, about a quarter seen once. These data were also filed under a second study, of T cells of mothers and their children.

Sequenced sample: blood. The source of this sequence is a boy under 18 in good health.

The CDR3, as DNA: TGTGCCAGCAGCTTAGGGGGGGGAAGGGTCCAAGAGACCCAGTACTTC. Encoded protein: CASSLGGGRVQETQYF. The V gene is TRBV7-2, the J gene TRBJ2-5; 7 bases are shared with TRBD2. This CDR3 has 16 residues. Germline CDR1 and CDR2: SGHTA and FQGNSA. V lost 1 base to trimming and J lost 1 base; unmatched junction nucleotides: 6.